The next 25 T cell receptor beta chains were all read from a single sample in a study of CD8 T cells in ankylosing spondylitis. Overall study results and limits: Within ankylosing spondylitis blood, a TCR beta motif made up of eight or nine highly homologous variants appeared to be characteristic.

Their target antigens are unknown. Each CDR3 protein is one row after TCRdb ran MiXCR on the 5' RACE reads. The sample contains more than 650,000 distinct CDR3 sequences, 12% of which appear only once. The sample was blood, either unsorted or a sorted T cell fraction (not recorded which). Source of these receptors: a male donor with ankylosing spondylitis.

This clonotype has more than one count but fewer than ten. The chain carries TRBV24-1 and TRBJ2-1; 11 nucleotides match TRBD2. With V trimmed by 1 base and J by 7 bases, 5 bases remained unmatched. The CDR3 length is 16 residues. Looked up from germline, CDR1 is KGHDR and CDR2 is SFDVKD. DNA of the CDR3: TGTGCCACCAGTGATTTCAGAACTAGCGGGAGTAATGAGCAGTTCTTC. It is translated as CATSDFRTSGSNEQFF.

This clonotype was counted a few times. The chain combines TRBV20-1 with TRBJ1-2; D remains unclear. Trimming left V 1 base short and J 7 bases short, with 19 bases between. The CDR3 totals 15 residues. The germline CDR1 and CDR2 sequences are DFQATT and SNEGSKA (reference sequence). Written as DNA, the CDR3 is TGCAGTGCTAGAGTCCGCGGAGGTGCTATGACTGGCTACACCTTC. Its protein product is CSARVRGGAMTGYTF.

There are a few counts of this clonotype. CDR3 residues: CASSLGGGLAKNIQYF. In nucleotides, the CDR3 is TGTGCCAGCAGCTTAGGGGGGGGTTTAGCCAAAAACATTCAGTACTTC. The rearrangement joins TRBV7-2 to TRBJ2-4; TRBD2 matches 7 bases. This CDR3 region has 16 residues. In germline, CDR1 is SGHTA, CDR2 FQGNSA. The V and J ends lost 1 base and 0 bases, in that order; junction bases with no gene match: 3.

At least ten counts were recorded for this clonotype. The genes are TRBV20-1 and TRBJ1-1, with D hard to call. V was shortened by 2 bases and J by 1 base, with 11 bases between the two germline ends. This CDR3 is 14 amino acids long. CDR1 DFQATT and CDR2 SNEGSKA come from the germline V gene (reference sequence). CDR3 region: CSARTYTRNTEAFF. CDR3 sequence (DNA): TGCAGTGCTAGAACGTATACAAGGAACACTGAAGCTTTCTTT.

Comment on this clonotype: A much larger clonotype is one base distant, so this may be a read error. The chain recombines TRBV6-5 with TRBJ2-7; 7 nucleotides line up with TRBD1. Germline values: CDR1 MNHEY, CDR2 SVGAGI. The J segment lost 1 base and the V segment lost 7 bases, leaving 7 bases of the junction unmatched. This CDR3 contains 14 residues. In nucleotides, the CDR3 is TGTGCCAGCACTTCCCGGGACAGATCCTACGAGCAGTACTTC. Translated: CASTSRDRSYEQYF.

V gene TRBV12-3 or TRBV12-4 combines with J gene TRBJ1-5, with 7 bases fitting TRBD1. The CDR3 runs 12 residues. Trimming removed 6 bases from V and 10 bases from J; junction bases left unmatched: 6. As DNA, the CDR3 is TGTGCCAGCAGAAGCAGGGGGAATCCCCAGCATTTT. This codes for CASRSRGNPQHF.

J is TRBJ1-5 and V is TRBV20-1; D possibly corresponds to TRBD1 (5 bases). Trimming took 2 bases from V and 10 from J, leaving 18 bases between them. CDR1 is DFQATT, CDR2 SNEGSKA, per germline (reference sequence). The CDR3 is 14 residues long. CDR3 sequence (DNA): TGCAGTGCTAGACAGGGTCCTTCCCTCGATCCCCAGCATTTT. This codes for CSARQGPSLDPQHF.

This clonotype came up a few times. The J gene is TRBJ1-2, the V gene TRBV20-1; TRBD1 aligns across 9 bases. V dropped 2 bases and J dropped 4; count of bases not matched to a gene: 5. Germline CDR1 and CDR2: DFQATT and SNEGSKA (reference sequence). The CDR3 runs to 14 residues. This CDR3 is CSARPGQGSYGYTF. The CDR3 DNA follows: TGCAGTGCTAGACCCGGACAGGGGAGCTATGGCTACACCTTC.

This clonotype was recorded once. The V call is TRBV7-3, the J call TRBJ2-5; a weak D match, TRBD2 (5 bases). Trimming cost V 3 bases and J 1 base, with 15 bases left between them. CDR1 and CDR2 from the germline V gene are SGHTA and FQGTGA. The CDR3 totals 16 residues. CDR3 residues: CASSFGRRAGQETQYF. CDR3 DNA sequence: TGTGCCAGCAGCTTTGGAAGAAGGGCGGGCCAAGAGACCCAGTACTTC.

This clonotype was counted many times. V usage is TRBV5-6 and J usage is TRBJ2-5; TRBD2 matches at 10 bases. CDR3 size: 15 residues. Germline V CDR1 and CDR2: SGHDT, YYEEEE. Trimming took 4 bases from V and 1 from J; bases not matched to a gene: 4. This CDR3 reads CASSPRTSGQETQYF. CDR3 in DNA: TGTGCCAGCAGCCCAAGGACTAGCGGCCAAGAGACCCAGTACTTC.

This chain joins TRBV28 and TRBJ2-5; 13 bases align to TRBD2. V lost 2 bases to trimming and J lost 5 bases; unmatched junction nucleotides: 2. The germline gives CDR1 MDHEN, CDR2 SYDVKM. This CDR3 contains 15 residues. For the CDR3, the DNA is TGTGCCAGCAGTTTAGGGACTAGCGGGATGGAGACCCAGTACTTC. Protein: CASSLGTSGMETQYF.

The chain combines TRBV28 with TRBJ2-2; perhaps TRBD2 as D (6 bases). Germline V gene data show CDR1 as MDHEN and CDR2 as SYDVKM. Deletions cut 6 bases from V and 5 bases from J, with 10 bases between. The CDR3 covers 13 residues. CDR3 loop: CASRSSVTGELFF. The CDR3 region has the DNA TGTGCCAGCAGGTCTAGCGTTACCGGGGAGCTGTTTTTT.

CDR3 nucleotides: TGCGCCAGCAGCCGCGGACAGCTCTACACTGAAGCTTTCTTT. This translates into CASSRGQLYTEAFF. The chain uses TRBV5-1 and TRBJ1-1; weak D call: TRBD1 (6 bases). The CDR3 runs 14 residues. The ends were cut back, 4 bases at V and 3 bases at J, with 13 bases in the middle. The germline V gene has CDR1 SGHRS and CDR2 YFSETQ.

This clonotype has just a few counts. The chain employs TRBV5-6 and TRBJ2-3; D is ambiguous. The V gene's germline CDR1 is SGHDT and CDR2 YYEEEE. The CDR3 sequence is 13 residues long. V was shortened by 4 bases and J by 4 bases, with 10 bases between the two germline ends. The CDR3, as DNA: TGTGCCAGCAGCCACCATGGGGCAGATACGCAGTATTTT. This encodes CASSHHGADTQYF.

This clonotype was seen more than once but under ten times. This chain uses TRBV14 with TRBJ2-5; 10 nucleotides align to TRBD2. Germline V lookup: CDR1 SGHDN, CDR2 FVKESK. This CDR3 is built from 16 residues. V trimming: 4 bases; J trimming: 5 bases; junction bases outside the gene matches: 10. The CDR3 DNA sequence: TGTGCCAGCAGCCCTTTCAAACTAGCGGGGATGGAGACCCAGTACTTC. This encodes CASSPFKLAGMETQYF. Variable domain in full (rest from reference TRBV14 and TRBJ2-5): EAGVTQFPSHSVIEKGQTVTLRCDPISGHDNLYWYRRVMGKEIKFLLHFVKESKQDESGMPNNRFLAERTGGTYSTLKVQPAELEDSGVYFCASSPFKLAGMETQYFGPGTRLLVL.

The chain uses TRBV7-8 and TRBJ1-5; D not certain. The CDR3 is made up of 13 amino acids. The V gene's germline CDR1 is SGHVS and CDR2 FQNEAQ. With 5 bases removed from V and 4 bases from J, the gap between germline ends came to 9 bases. The CDR3 is CASSHGRNQPQHF. The CDR3 bases are TGTGCCAGCAGCCACGGACGAAATCAGCCCCAGCATTTT.

This clonotype was seen only a few times. The chain couples TRBV20-1 to TRBJ1-2, with D possibly matching TRBD1 (6 bases). Trimming took off 0 bases at V and 8 bases at J, with 13 bases between the two ends. The CDR3 spans 13 residues. Germline CDR1 is DFQATT and CDR2 is SNEGSKA (reference sequence). The CDR3 spells CSAREVGGRGYTF. CDR3 sequence (DNA): TGCAGTGCTAGAGAAGTAGGGGGACGGGGCTACACCTTC.

The J gene is TRBJ2-7, the V gene TRBV7-9; 9 bases map to TRBD1. Trimming removed 5 bases from V and 6 bases from J; junction bases left unmatched: 11. Germline CDR1 is SEHNR and CDR2 is FQNEAQ (reference sequence). This CDR3 has 15 residues. The CDR3, as DNA: TGTGCCAGCAGCGCATGGGACAGGGAGTTAAGCGAGCAGTACTTC. The encoded protein is CASSAWDRELSEQYF. The entire variable domain, with the rest obtained from reference TRBV7-9 and TRBJ2-7, is as follows: DTGVSQNPRHKITKRGQNVTFRCDPISEHNRLYWYRQTLGQGPEFLTYFQNEAQLEKSRLLSDRFSAERPKGSFSTLEIQRTEQGDSAMYLCASSAWDRELSEQYFGPGTRLTVT.

The chain combines TRBV7-2 with TRBJ1-1, with D unclear. Per germline, CDR1 SGHTA and CDR2 FQGNSA. The V end lost 1 base, the J end lost 0 bases, and 12 bases lay between the germline ends. The CDR3 has 16 residues. CDR3 in amino acids: CASSLVGVNLNTEAFF. The CDR3 DNA reads TGTGCCAGCAGCTTAGTAGGAGTAAATCTGAACACTGAAGCTTTCTTT.

In this sample, this clonotype turned up many times. The V and J genes are TRBV4-2 and TRBJ2-5; maybe TRBD2 (5 bases). CDR1 and CDR2 from the germline V gene are LGHNA and YNFKEQ. The CDR3 contains 13 residues. The germline V and J ends were trimmed by 1 base and 4 bases, with 7 bases remaining between them. CDR3 sequence: CASSQGGRETQYF. In DNA form, the CDR3 reads TGTGCCAGCAGCCAAGGAGGGCGAGAGACCCAGTACTTC.

There are many counts of this clonotype. V and J are TRBV4-3 and TRBJ2-1, with 7 bases matching TRBD1. The V gene end was trimmed by 4 bases and the J gene end by 3 bases; junction bases not matched to a gene: 6. The V gene's germline CDR1 is LGHNA and CDR2 YSLEER. The CDR3 sequence is 15 residues long. The CDR3: CASSRGQPIYNEQFF. DNA of the CDR3: TGCGCCAGCAGCCGGGGACAGCCTATCTACAATGAGCAGTTCTTC.

The chain recombines TRBV24-1 with TRBJ2-1; 10 bases agree with TRBD1. V was clipped by 6 bases and J by 8 bases; unmatched bases: 9. Germline V CDR1 and CDR2: KGHDR, SFDVKD. The CDR3 totals 15 residues. CDR3 loop: CATSTPGQGFDEQFF. The DNA for the CDR3 is TGTGCCACCAGTACTCCGGGACAGGGGTTCGATGAGCAGTTCTTC.

The chain uses TRBV7-3 and TRBJ1-5; possibly TRBD1 for D (5 bases). The germline gives CDR1 SGHTA, CDR2 FQGTGA. Trimming shortened V by 4 bases and J by 7 bases, and 17 bases separated the two germline ends. The CDR3 is 15 amino acids. The CDR3 sequence: CASSSTGRAGQPQHF. The CDR3 nucleotides read TGTGCCAGCAGCTCCACAGGTAGAGCTGGACAGCCCCAGCATTTT. Variable domain in full (rest from reference TRBV7-3 and TRBJ1-5): GAGVSQTPSNKVTEKGKYVELRCDPISGHTALYWYRQSLGQGPEFLIYFQGTGAADDSGLPNDRFFAVRPEGSVSTLKIQRTERGDSAVYLCASSSTGRAGQPQHFGDGTRLSIL.

The chain combines TRBV10-3 with TRBJ2-5; 8 positions agree with TRBD1. The germline V gene has CDR1 ENHRY and CDR2 SYGVKD. Trimming at V came to 10 bases and at J to 5 bases, leaving 9 bases not matched to a gene. This CDR3 has 13 amino acids. In DNA, the CDR3 is TGTGCCACCTCGACAGGGGTGGTGGAGACCCAGTACTTC. It translates to CATSTGVVETQYF.

The chain recombines TRBV4-3 with TRBJ1-3, with unresolved D. This CDR3 region has 15 residues. The germline V gene has CDR1 LGHNA and CDR2 YSLEER. Trimming left V 5 bases short and J 1 base short, with 12 bases between. CDR3: CASSVLPGSGNTIYF. The CDR3 region has the DNA TGCGCCAGCAGCGTCCTTCCAGGTTCTGGAAACACCATATATTTT.